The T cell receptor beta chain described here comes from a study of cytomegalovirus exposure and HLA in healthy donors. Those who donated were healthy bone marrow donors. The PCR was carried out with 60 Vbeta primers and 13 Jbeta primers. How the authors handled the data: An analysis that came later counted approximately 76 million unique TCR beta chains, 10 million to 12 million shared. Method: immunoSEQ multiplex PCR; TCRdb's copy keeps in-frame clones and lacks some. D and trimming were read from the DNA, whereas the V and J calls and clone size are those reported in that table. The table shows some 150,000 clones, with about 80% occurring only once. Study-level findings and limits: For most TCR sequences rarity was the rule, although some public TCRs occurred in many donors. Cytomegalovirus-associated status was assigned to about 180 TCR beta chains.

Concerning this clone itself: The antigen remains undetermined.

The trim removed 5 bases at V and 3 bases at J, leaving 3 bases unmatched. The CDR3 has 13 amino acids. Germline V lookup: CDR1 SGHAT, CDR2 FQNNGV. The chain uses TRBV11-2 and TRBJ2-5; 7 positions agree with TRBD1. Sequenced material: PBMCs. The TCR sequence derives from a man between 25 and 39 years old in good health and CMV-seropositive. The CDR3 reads CASSRDREETQYF. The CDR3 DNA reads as TGTGCCAGCAGCCGAGACAGGGAAGAGACCCAGTACTTC.